The rows below give T cell receptor beta chains drawn from one sample of a study of blood T cells in healthy people across ages. TCRdb re-called the 5' RACE reads with MiXCR, one entry per CDR3 protein. This table has hundreds of thousands of distinct CDR3 sequences, 25% to 30% appearing once. Another study also made use of these data, one on T cells of mothers and their children.

The sequenced sample was blood. The receptors shown here come from a boy aged 5-17 years in good health. Each CDR3 is given without its conserved first and last residue.

j_call v_call cdr3_aa
TRBJ1-1 TRBV9 ASSVGCYEAF
TRBJ2-7 TRBV9 ASSSGQENEQY
TRBJ1-2 TRBV10-3 AIPRRDKINYGYT
TRBJ2-5 TRBV6-5 ASSYRGQSLIQETQY
TRBJ1-5 TRBV20-1 SALTGLYQPQH
TRBJ1-4 TRBV7-9 ASSPGGRAGAFEKLF
TRBJ1-1 TRBV29-1 SVGPTTEAF
TRBJ2-5 TRBV12-3/TRBV12-4 ASSPPGLARETQY
TRBJ1-2 TRBV6-5 ASSYGAGYYGYT
TRBJ2-3 TRBV6-5 ASQAAGTSTDTQY
TRBJ2-7 TRBV3-1 TSSAGYEQY
TRBJ2-5 TRBV5-1 ASRWNSQETQY
TRBJ1-2 TRBV20-1 SARDTRAYGYT
TRBJ2-6 TRBV10-3 AISPTWDQKASGANVLT
TRBJ2-3 TRBV15 ATSKPGSDSTDTQY
TRBJ1-2 TRBV19 ASSREQNYGYT
TRBJ1-4 TRBV20-1 SARRTATDEKLF
TRBJ2-5 TRBV5-1 ASSPGLAALQETQY
TRBJ2-7 TRBV25-1 ASSELLPQGARYEQY
TRBJ2-5 TRBV7-2 ASSRFLLAGSQTQY
TRBJ2-1 TRBV5-5 ASSFPDKSSYNEQF
TRBJ2-6 TRBV20-1 SAREGSSGANVLT
TRBJ2-5 TRBV7-9 ASSLRRDRVQETRY
TRBJ2-5 TRBV10-3 AISESIGALQETQY
- TRBV9 ASTAGTSGVSNEQF
TRBJ2-7 TRBV10-2 ASSDAGASSYEQY
TRBJ2-7 TRBV6-5 ASSTGNEQY
TRBJ2-1 TRBV4-1 ASSPGLAGRSYNEQF
TRBJ1-5 TRBV28 ASSPGGANQPQH
TRBJ2-5 TRBV12-3/TRBV12-4 ASSPRTSGGLHEETQY
- TRBV7-6 ASSSITIVGGQYEQF
- TRBV13 ASSTLGSNEQF
TRBJ2-7 TRBV7-8 ASSLRDTYEQY
TRBJ2-5 TRBV27 ASSFSKGEETQY
TRBJ2-7 TRBV10-3 ATSQGAYEQY
TRBJ2-5 TRBV7-9 ASSLESPGTQY
TRBJ2-7 TRBV29-1 SAGISSEQY
TRBJ2-5 TRBV12-3/TRBV12-4 ASRRAGYQETQY
TRBJ2-1 TRBV24-1 ATSRSSGTGPSNEQF
TRBJ2-1 TRBV6-5 ASSYGRGSCNEQF
TRBJ2-1 TRBV7-2 ASSLAGTSGYNEQF
TRBJ2-1 TRBV5-1 ASSLRTSGGIVYNEQF
TRBJ2-1 TRBV5-1 ASSLAGGADYNEQF
TRBJ2-2 TRBV11-2 ASSLGDARLAGDTNTGELF
TRBJ1-2 TRBV5-1 ASSFSRGSSYGYT
TRBJ2-7 TRBV12-3/TRBV12-4 ASSSGGGGGYEQY
TRBJ2-6 TRBV7-9 ASSPYGASGANVLT
TRBJ2-3 TRBV7-9 ASSLGGQRTDTQY
TRBJ1-3 TRBV7-9 ASTRSAAGNTIY
TRBJ1-5 TRBV24-1 ATSGRGDRQPQH
TRBJ1-4 TRBV5-5 ASSYPITNEKLF
TRBJ2-4 TRBV4-2 ASSQEASPTNIQH
TRBJ2-7 TRBV28 ASSSLLLRDRDETYEQY
- TRBV2 ASSEFVGQLSYEQY
TRBJ2-5 TRBV4-1 ASSRRLAGGSYQETQY
TRBJ2-5 TRBV2 ASSDGGLETQY
TRBJ2-7 TRBV5-6 ASSLARGRPYEQY
- TRBV27 ASSRGRRGEQF
TRBJ1-3 TRBV2 ASSEALHRGRGNTIY